This T cell receptor (beta chain) was sequenced in a study of cytomegalovirus exposure and HLA in healthy donors (TCRdb year 2017). About the full investigation: In an earlier analysis of some 610 of the donors, approximately 300 Gb of sequence data and about 110 million unique TCR beta sequences from about 179 million T cells were reported. About 280 gigabases of sequencing data and roughly 80 million unique TCR sequences made up an early release that covered 500 to 650 HLA-typed donors. The genetic ancestry cluster associated with self-reported Caucasian donors included about 84% of the roughly 360 genotyped donors. The study aimed to test whether signatures of past pathogen exposure could be identified by cataloging public T cell receptors. The study profiled the T cell repertoires of fewer than 850 subjects by immunosequencing and related them to cytomegalovirus serostatus. In addition to the first cohort of around 670 subjects, a separate validation cohort of about 120 different subjects was used. To predict cytomegalovirus infection status, the study brought together high-throughput TCR immunosequencing, statistical association of individual TCRs with disease status, and machine learning. A later analysis re-examined previously published TCR beta repertoires from just over 650 donors and added high-resolution HLA genotyping to investigate patterns of TCR occurrence. In the later analysis, no new phenotypic data were used to find candidate immune exposures; instead, reliance was placed on TCR beta sequences and their occurrence across donors. To decide whether each TCR beta V gene segment behaved as functional or pseudogenic, an earlier analysis of some 600 of the donors relied on high-throughput TCR beta sequencing. Alongside the repertoire data, information on donor age, sex, ethnicity and CMV serostatus was compiled. Genome-wide SNP genotypes for about 55% of the 666 donors were used in a later genetic analysis, which treated that subset as a discovery cohort. All discovery cohort repertoires had been generated on a single sequencing platform. Both class I and class II loci were covered by HLA typing, at four-digit resolution. The number of donors typed differed by locus, with about 629-640 for A, B, C, DRB1 and DQB1, over 500 for DQA1, approximately 570 for DPA1, and 450 to 480 for DPB1. Roughly 5 DR-DQ haplotypes were handled as single units for association and clustering, since linkage in the cohort was strong. Among around 400 genotyped donors of the cohort, an average of approximately 240,000 unique TCR beta nucleotide sequences was sequenced per donor, of which about 18% were non-productive. Broader findings and caveats from the paper: A total of fewer than 200 TCR beta chains were listed by the study as associated with cytomegalovirus. Linkage disequilibrium might explain the correlated functional status among segregating V segments, but an unknown experimental factor could not be excluded. When HLA alleles, especially DR and DQ, strongly co-occurred, TCR associations were difficult to assign to individual alleles. A later genetic analysis reported fewer N-insertions in productive TCRs among donors in an Asian-associated ancestry cluster than the roughly 700-donor mean. Over 15 rarely observed V segments, including chromosome 9 orphons, were excluded from the earlier analysis of approximately 500 of the donors because counts were too low. Across donors, most TCR sequences were observed very rarely, whereas some public TCRs were present in many individuals. A further reported finding was that TCR beta sequences accurately predicted the HLA-A and HLA-B alleles for most subjects in the first cohort. A cluster of highly shared sequence variants was judged likely to be a technical artifact of the sequencing pipeline. According to a later analysis, parvovirus B19, influenza, CMV and Epstein-Barr virus appeared linked to several top co-occurrence clusters. The only immune exposure information available for the cohort was CMV serostatus. In vitro tests confirmed that a few of the cytomegalovirus-associated TCR beta chains recognize cytomegalovirus antigens. A later genetic analysis associated a missense DCLRE1C variant with V-gene and J-gene trimming of TCR beta chains, and an independent cohort replicated the association. According to the authors, the approach could potentially be generalized to other disease states and immunological phenotypes. In a later analysis, TCR association rates were found to vary across HLA loci, with the most associated TCRs seen for DRB1 alleles and the fewest for HLA-C alleles. Because HLA typing was unavailable for some donors at each locus, only the typed subset was used in association tests. Specific HLA alleles were associated with some 15,000 TCR beta sequences at a false discovery rate of 0.05 in a later analysis. Some IMGT-functional V segments, including TRBV6-2 and TRBV6-3, could not be told apart with the 87-base-pair reads, so those segments were excluded. The presence/absence analyses assumed that sequencing depth was roughly uniform across donors, and that assumption may not be true. The cohort was sequenced for TCR beta chains only, and without alpha or paired-chain data the features that could be detected were limited. In a later analysis, HLA-associated TCR beta chains were found to be more clonally expanded and to have lower generation probabilities than equally common non-associated chains. According to a later analysis, most CMV-associated TCR beta chains appeared to be HLA-restricted, and the HLA associations seemed to be driven largely by CMV exposure. An earlier analysis of 450 to 750 of the donors showed that most TCR beta V segments appeared in productive rearrangements either about 90% or about 30% of the time, which broadly matched IMGT annotations. The classifier was reported to diagnose cytomegalovirus status with high specificity and sensitivity in both the original cohort and the validation cohort.

In total, 500 to 700 healthy bone marrow donors made up the cohort. At the time of sampling, every cohort member was nominally healthy, though immune exposures that went unrecorded were likely present. The donor tested CMV seronegative, placing the donor among the 350 to 400 seronegative members of the cohort. Every donor gave a peripheral blood sample, and the peripheral blood mononuclear cells from that sample were used for TCR beta sequencing. The Qiagen DNeasy Blood Extraction Kit was used to extract genomic DNA from the blood cell samples. The library was made by the immunoSEQ multiplex PCR assay. A mixture of 60 forward primers for TCR Vbeta segments and 13 reverse primers for TCR Jbeta segments was used in the multiplex PCR. The CDR3 region of rearranged TCR beta genes was amplified from genomic DNA with a multiplex PCR assay. On the Illumina HiSeq System, the amplified TCR beta libraries were sequenced as 87-base-pair reads. The original pipeline was this. In a later analysis, roughly 80 million unique TCR beta chains were counted across the roughly 670 repertoires, and roughly 9.9 million of these chains were shared by at least two donors. To remove PCR and sequencing errors, raw reads were error-corrected and collapsed into unique sequences using a nearest-neighbor algorithm that merged closely related sequences. CDR3 sequences were aligned to IMGT reference sequences to assign V, D and J gene segments. For a sequence to be retained, at least a six-nucleotide match to both a V gene segment and a J gene segment was required. A rearrangement was called productive if the CDR3 had no stop codons and remained in frame with V and J, and every other rearrangement was called non-productive. Following IMGT convention, CDR3 was defined as the stretch from the second conserved V-encoded cysteine to the conserved J-encoded phenylalanine. Sequences without an unambiguous match to a single V gene segment were excluded from the earlier analysis of 587 of the donors. An earlier analysis of under 750 of the donors called V segments functional above 56.7% productive rearrangements and segregating when the between-donor standard deviation exceeded 5%. A statistical classification framework was built for diagnosing cytomegalovirus status from the catalog of TCR beta chain sequences. In a later analysis, TCR nucleotide sequences were compared against IMGT/GENE-DB human TR gene sequences so that V and J genes could be assigned. A later analysis assigned CDR3 sequences and most-parsimonious VDJ recombination scenarios with the TCRdist pipeline. In a later analysis, each TCR beta chain was defined by its CDR3 amino acid sequence together with its V-gene family, and reads without a unique V-gene family were excluded. In a later analysis, 450 to 600 highly shared, low-generation-probability nucleotide sequences were removed to address suspected cross-contamination and a sequencing artifact. For each public chain, a later analysis derived a clonal expansion index from normalized ranks of inferred template counts within each repertoire. In a later analysis, generation probabilities were computed with a VDJ recombination model fitted to out-of-frame rearrangements, and the resulting probabilities were checked against IGoR. In a later analysis, hypergeometric tests were used to score TCR-TCR, TCR-HLA and TCR-CMV co-occurrence, with a repertoire-size bias correction applied to TCR pairs. A later analysis estimated false discovery rates by permuting HLA or CMV assignments 20 times. In a later analysis, co-occurring TCRs were grouped using DBSCAN, and TCRdist sequence similarity was added for clustering within HLA-allele-positive subsets. For co-occurrence clustering, repertoires with fewer than 30,000 or more than 120,000 public chains were excluded, along with roughly five repertoires with anomalous nucleotide sharing. This immuneACCESS table, as held by TCRdb, lists in-frame sequences with V and J called but not all clones. Of the missing ones, under half trace to an unresolved V gene in checked studies; the others have no known cause. V and J calls and clone size are copied from that table; D and trimming were computed from the DNA. The sample has 95,000 to 110,000 clones on record, 77% of them singletons. The ten top clones hold 4.2% of the sample.

A word on this clone: No cognate antigen has been identified for it. No qualities accompany the bases; no much larger clone lies one base away.

V has 1 base trimmed and J has 2 bases trimmed; junction bases matching no gene number 17. Measured from the cysteine to the phenylalanine, the CDR3 is 21 residues long. Of all the DNA, just the CDR3 is kept, 63 bases in frame from base 1. From a lookup of the germline V gene, CDR1 and CDR2 are SNHLY and FYNNEI. What was sequenced was PBMCs. The rearrangement joined TRBV2 to TRBJ2-1; 10 central bases correspond to TRBD2. This TCR derives from a male donor in good health and CMV-seronegative. The CDR3 is CASSEDGLAGAHKSPYNEQFF. The sequence in DNA is TGTGCCAGCAGTGAAGATGGGCTAGCGGGAGCCCATAAGTCCCCCTACAATGAGCAGTTCTTC.